One and the same sample provided the 18 T cell receptor beta chains below, sequenced in a study of beta chain features in type 1 diabetes. All of the isolated RNA was reverse transcribed, so expressed TCRB transcripts were sequenced. Only in-frame clones appear in the TCRdb table, and some are missing; sequencing was by immunoSEQ multiplex PCR. This sample carries 110,000 to 150,000 clones, approximately 10% of them seen once, and the ten largest clones take around 0.65%. The sequenced material came from central memory CD4+ T cells from blood. The receptors here all came from a woman aged 40 to 50 in good health.

This clone was counted a few times. The chain uses TRBV4-3 and TRBJ2-7; D is uncertain. Germline V gives CDR1 LGHNA, CDR2 YSLEER. With 1 base removed from V and 6 bases from J, the gap between germline ends came to 13 bases. The CDR3 is 14 residues long. The CDR3 loop is CASSQALAQVEQYF. The CDR3 DNA is TGCGCCAGCAGCCAAGCTTTGGCGCAGGTCGAGCAGTACTTC.

This clone was recorded a few times. This chain uses TRBV2 with TRBJ2-5, with D possibly matching TRBD2 (7 bases). V was shortened by 3 bases and J by 5 bases, with 13 bases between the two germline ends. Germline V gene sequence: CDR1 SNHLY, CDR2 FYNNEI. This CDR3 spans 14 amino acids. The CDR3 region has the DNA TGTGCCAGCAGTGAGGGGGGGCGAGAGGAGACCCAGTACTTC. This codes for CASSEGGREETQYF.

The V and J genes are TRBV7-2 and TRBJ2-3; 11 bases are shared with TRBD2. The CDR3 runs 16 residues. From germline, CDR1 is SGHTA and CDR2 FQGNSA. The trim removed 6 bases at V and 5 bases at J, leaving 10 bases unmatched. CDR3 residues: CASRPPLAGGRDTQYF. As DNA, the CDR3 is TGTGCCAGCAGACCCCCTCTAGCGGGGGGTAGAGATACGCAGTATTTT. Full variable domain (remainder filled in from reference TRBV7-2 and TRBJ2-3): GAGVSQSPSNKVTEKGKDVELRCDPISGHTALYWYRQSLGQGLEFLIYFQGNSAPDKSGLPSDRFSAERTGGSVSTLTIQRTQQEDSAVYLCASRPPLAGGRDTQYFGPGTRLTVL.

This rearrangement joins TRBV5-1 to TRBJ2-7; 9 nucleotides match TRBD1. Germline CDR1 reads SGHRS; CDR2 reads YFSETQ. The CDR3 length is 14 residues. J gave up 3 bases and V 4 bases, and 5 bases lay outside the gene matches. The CDR3 DNA follows: TGCGCCAGCAGCCGGGACAGGGAGCTCTACGAGCAGTACTTC. It is translated as CASSRDRELYEQYF.

The table lists this clone with a few counts. V usage is TRBV5-1 and J usage is TRBJ2-3; 9 bases map to TRBD1. CDR1 SGHRS and CDR2 YFSETQ come from the germline V gene. There are 14 residues in the CDR3. Trimming removed 4 bases from V and 4 bases from J; junction bases left unmatched: 4. In DNA form, the CDR3 reads TGCGCCAGCAGCCCACGGACAGGGGCAGATACGCAGTATTTT. It encodes CASSPRTGADTQYF.

In its sample, this clone was seen a few times. The chain joins TRBV18 to TRBJ2-7; 7 bases agree with TRBD2. The V gene end was trimmed by 3 bases and the J gene end by 2 bases; junction bases not matched to a gene: 4. The CDR3 consists of 14 residues. The V gene's germline CDR1 is KGHSH and CDR2 LQKENI. This chain's CDR3 is CASSPGGSAYEQYF. CDR3 coding DNA: TGTGCCAGCTCACCGGGAGGGAGCGCCTACGAGCAGTACTTC.

This clone was counted a few times. The chain combines TRBV2 with TRBJ2-4, with 8 positions matching TRBD2. This CDR3 contains 11 residues. The trim removed 11 bases at V and 9 bases at J, leaving 6 bases unmatched. The germline CDR1 and CDR2 sequences are SNHLY and FYNNEI. CDR3 nucleotides: TGTGCCGCCGACGGGGGGGGCATTCAGTACTTC. This translates into CAADGGGIQYF.

This clone occurred a few times. The chain is built from TRBV2 and TRBJ1-1, with D perhaps TRBD1 (5 bases). Trimming removed 6 bases from V and 7 bases from J, with 18 bases in between. This CDR3 region has 14 residues. Germline V CDR1 and CDR2: SNHLY, FYNNEI. DNA for the CDR3: TGTGCCAGCAGGATTCAGGGTTCGGGCCATGAAGCTTTCTTT. It codes for CASRIQGSGHEAFF.

V and J are TRBV6-6 and TRBJ2-6; D perhaps matches TRBD1 (6 bases). This CDR3 comprises 15 residues. CDR1 and CDR2 from the germline V gene are MNHNY and SVGAGI (reference sequence). V was pared by 4 bases and J by 2 bases, with 9 bases between. CDR3 in amino acids: CASSSTGTGANVLTF. The CDR3 bases are TGTGCCAGCAGTTCCACAGGGACTGGGGCCAACGTCCTGACTTTC.

The chain joins TRBV19 to TRBJ1-6; D call uncertain. Trimming took off 10 bases at V and 0 bases at J, with 13 bases between the two ends. The V gene's germline CDR1 is LNHDA and CDR2 SQIVND (reference sequence). This CDR3 is 15 amino acids long. CDR3 coding DNA: TGTGCCACGAGCGGGGTTCGCTCCTATAATTCACCCCTCCACTTT. Protein sequence: CATSGVRSYNSPLHF. Full variable domain (missing parts from reference TRBV19 and TRBJ1-6): DGGITQSPKYLFRKEGQNVTLSCEQNLNHDAMYWYRQDPGQGLRLIYYSQIVNDFQKGDIAEGYSVSREKKESFPLTVTSAQKNPTAFYLCATSGVRSYNSPLHFGNGTRLTVT.

The CDR3 sequence is CASSRTGLETQYF. CDR3 in DNA: TGTGCCAGCAGCCGGACAGGGCTAGAGACCCAGTACTTC. The chain employs TRBV6-1 and TRBJ2-5; 8 bases match TRBD1. CDR1 and CDR2 (germline): MNHNS, SASEGT. The CDR3 length is 13 residues. The junction had 4 bases not matched to a gene; V was cut back by 6 bases and J by 4 bases.

CDR3 in DNA: TGTGCCAGCAGTTCTCCCGGACAGTTAGACACTGAAGCTTTCTTT. Its protein is CASSSPGQLDTEAFF. J is TRBJ1-1 and V is TRBV7-9, with D possibly being TRBD1 (6 bases). Per germline, CDR1 SEHNR and CDR2 FQNEAQ (reference sequence). V lost 6 bases to trimming and J lost 3 bases, with 17 bases between them. The CDR3 has 15 amino acids.

In this sample, this clone turned up a few times. The chain couples TRBV27 to TRBJ2-1; 9 nucleotides match TRBD1. V trimming: 6 bases; J trimming: 4 bases; junction bases outside the gene matches: 7. CDR1 MNHEY and CDR2 SMNVEV come from the germline V gene (reference sequence). This CDR3 spans 15 amino acids. The CDR3 is CASSVPGQGYNEQFF. The CDR3 DNA sequence: TGTGCCAGCAGCGTTCCGGGACAGGGTTACAATGAGCAGTTCTTC.

The chain links TRBV7-2 to TRBJ2-2; no definite D call. Trimming shortened V by 2 bases and J by 7 bases, and 5 bases separated the two germline ends. The germline CDR1 and CDR2 sequences are SGHTA and FQGNSA. CDR3 length equals 12 residues. The CDR3 coding sequence is TGTGCCAGCAGCTTAAGCTTCGGGGAGCTGTTTTTT. Protein: CASSLSFGELFF.

This clone was picked up a small number of times. The V call is TRBV29-1, the J call TRBJ1-1, with D possibly TRBD1 on 5 matching bases. The germline CDR1 and CDR2 sequences are SQVTM and ANQGSEA. This CDR3 has 12 residues. Trimming removed 4 bases at V and 3 bases at J, with 9 bases between. CDR3 in DNA: TGCAGCGTTGTTTGGGGCCACACTGAAGCTTTCTTT. Its translation is CSVVWGHTEAFF.

There are a few counts of this clone. The rearrangement joins TRBV5-1 to TRBJ1-4; no clear D gene. The germline gives CDR1 SGHRS, CDR2 YFSETQ. V was clipped by 4 bases and J by 8 bases, with 9 bases between them. The CDR3 extends over 12 amino acids. In nucleotides, the CDR3 is TGCGCCAGCAGCCTAGACCGAGAAAAACTGTTTTTT. Encoded protein: CASSLDREKLFF.

The chain recombines TRBV5-1 with TRBJ1-3; D uncertain. This CDR3 region has 17 residues. Trimming cost V 0 bases and J 0 bases, with 13 bases left between them. The germline CDR1 and CDR2 sequences are SGHRS and YFSETQ. CDR3 sequence reads: CASSLGQETVSGNTIYF. Written as DNA, the CDR3 is TGCGCCAGCAGCTTGGGACAAGAAACCGTCTCTGGAAACACCATATATTTT.

The genes are TRBV13 and TRBJ2-7; TRBD1 is a possible D gene (5 bases). CDR3 size: 15 residues. The V gene lost 0 bases and the J gene lost 6 bases, with 15 bases spanning the gap. Looked up from germline, CDR1 is PRHDT and CDR2 is FYEKMQ (reference sequence). The chain's CDR3 is CASSLGRGRSPEQYF. The DNA of the CDR3 is TGTGCCAGCAGCTTAGGTAGGGGAAGATCCCCCGAGCAGTACTTC.